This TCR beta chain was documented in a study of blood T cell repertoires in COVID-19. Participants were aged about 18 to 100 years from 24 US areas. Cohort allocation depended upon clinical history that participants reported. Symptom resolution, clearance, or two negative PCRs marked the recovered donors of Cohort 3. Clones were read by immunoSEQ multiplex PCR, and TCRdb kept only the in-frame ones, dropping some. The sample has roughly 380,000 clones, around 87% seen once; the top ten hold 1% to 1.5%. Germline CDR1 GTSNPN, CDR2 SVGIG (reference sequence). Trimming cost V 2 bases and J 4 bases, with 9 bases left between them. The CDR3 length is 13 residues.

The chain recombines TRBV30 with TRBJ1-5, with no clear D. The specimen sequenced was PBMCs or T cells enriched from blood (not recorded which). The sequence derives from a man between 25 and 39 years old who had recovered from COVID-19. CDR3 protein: CAWSSRANQPQHF. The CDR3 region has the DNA TGTGCCTGGAGTTCGCGGGCGAATCAGCCCCAGCATTTT.